One sample yielded the 14 T cell receptor beta chains listed below, sequenced in a study of T cells after yellow fever vaccination (dated by TCRdb to the late 2010s). In light of the paper, this sample's treatment or condition label describes: live attenuated yellow fever vaccine strain. Receptor libraries were prepared by 5' RACE. The sequencer listed for this sample is Illumina HiSeq 2500. Starting from the raw public reads, TCRdb applied fastp trimming at Q25, assembled clones with MiXCR and retained in-frame beta chains. One record per CDR3 amino acid sequence lists the most common genes and DNA. The sample contains roughly 120,000 distinct CDR3 sequences, approximately 7.1% of them found a single time. The ten most abundant clones make up approximately 2.7% of the sample. Here the sequenced sample was CD4+ T cells sorted from PBMCs, taken 35 to 50 days after the first yellow fever vaccination. The receptors here all came from a young man who received the YFV17D yellow fever vaccine.

In regard to this clonotype: A much larger clone is a single base away; this may be a read error. The chain links TRBV5-6 to TRBJ1-1, with a possible D match to TRBD1 (5 bases). The CDR3 consists of 14 residues. Looked up from germline, CDR1 is SGHDT and CDR2 is YYEEEE. The V and J ends lost 7 bases and 11 bases respectively, with 24 bases between them. The CDR3 bases are TGTGCCAGCGGAGATACATCCACAGGCGCCTCGGCTTTCTTT. As protein: CASGDTSTGASAFF.

This clonotype occurred a few times. This sequence joins TRBV20-1 and TRBJ1-6, with unresolved D. CDR1 is DFQATT, CDR2 SNEGSKA, per germline (reference sequence). The CDR3 has 16 amino acids. V dropped 0 bases and J dropped 6 bases, with 15 bases sitting between them. CDR3 nucleotides: TGCAGTGCTAGAGATCCTAGGGAAGGCGGTAATTCACCCCTCCACTTT. Amino acids: CSARDPREGGNSPLHF.

This clonotype came up many times. The rearrangement links TRBV7-2 to TRBJ2-7; either TRBD1 or TRBD2 may supply D (5 bases each). The V end was cut by 1 base, the J end by 2 bases, with 12 bases between. Germline V CDR1 and CDR2: SGHTA, FQGNSA. This CDR3 comprises 15 residues. Here the CDR3 reads CASSLEVGAAYEQYF. The CDR3 region has the DNA TGTGCCAGCAGCTTAGAGGTCGGGGCGGCCTACGAGCAGTACTTC.

This clonotype was detected many times. The chain uses TRBV4-3 and TRBJ1-2, with a tentative D call TRBD1 (5 bases). Germline assignment: CDR1 LGHNA and CDR2 YSLEER. This CDR3 has 14 residues. Trimming pared 3 bases from V and 8 bases from J, leaving 16 bases between. CDR3 nucleotides: TGCGCCAGCAGCCATGTCGCCAGGGAAGGAGGCTACACCTTC. It is translated as CASSHVAREGGYTF.

The sample holds many counts of this clonotype. The chain joins TRBV5-1 to TRBJ2-3; 10 bases are a match to TRBD2. Germline CDR1 is SGHRS and CDR2 is YFSETQ. J was trimmed by 4 bases and V by 1 base; bases with no gene match: 3. The length of the CDR3 is 15 residues. In DNA, the CDR3 is TGCGCCAGCAGCTTGACTAGCGGGGACGCAGATACGCAGTATTTT. This codes for CASSLTSGDADTQYF. Variable domain in full (rest from reference TRBV5-1 and TRBJ2-3): KAGVTQTPRYLIKTRGQQVTLSCSPISGHRSVSWYQQTPGQGLQFLFEYFSETQRNKGNFPGRFSGRQFSNSRSEMNVSTLELGDSALYLCASSLTSGDADTQYFGPGTRLTVL.

The gene calls are TRBV20-1 and TRBJ2-2, with TRBD2 matching over 10 bases. Trimming at V came to 3 bases and at J to 0 bases, leaving 4 bases not matched to a gene. The CDR3 is made up of 16 amino acids. CDR1 is DFQATT and CDR2 is SNEGSKA in the germline V gene (reference sequence). CDR3 region: CSARASGGANTGELFF. Here the CDR3 DNA reads TGCAGTGCTAGGGCTAGCGGGGGCGCGAACACCGGGGAGCTGTTTTTT.

This clonotype came up many times. V is TRBV7-2 and J is TRBJ2-5; D is unresolved. V was pared by 1 base and J by 3 bases, with 6 bases between. The CDR3 contains 13 residues. Germline-derived CDR1 and CDR2 are SGHTA and FQGNSA. CDR3 in DNA: TGTGCCAGCAGCTTAGGAACAGAAGAGACCCAGTACTTC. Its translation: CASSLGTEETQYF. Full variable domain (missing parts from reference TRBV7-2 and TRBJ2-5): GAGVSQSPSNKVTEKGKDVELRCDPISGHTALYWYRQSLGQGLEFLIYFQGNSAPDKSGLPSDRFSAERTGGSVSTLTIQRTQQEDSAVYLCASSLGTEETQYFGPGTRLLVL.

This clonotype occurred many times. The chain carries TRBV19 and TRBJ1-5; D unresolved. The germline CDR1 and CDR2 sequences are LNHDA and SQIVND (reference sequence). Trimming removed 3 bases at V and 5 bases at J, with 5 bases between. This CDR3 has 12 residues. The CDR3 DNA sequence: TGTGCCAGTAGTATTAGGGATCAGCCCCAGCATTTT. It yields the protein CASSIRDQPQHF.

The table lists this clonotype with many counts. V usage is TRBV7-2 and J usage is TRBJ1-4; D might be TRBD1 (5 bases). V was clipped by 5 bases and J by 0 bases, with 7 bases between them. The CDR3 loop spans 14 amino acids. Germline V lookup: CDR1 SGHTA, CDR2 FQGNSA. As DNA, the CDR3 is TGTGCCAGCAGCCGGGGGGCAACTAATGAAAAACTGTTTTTT. The encoded protein is CASSRGATNEKLFF.

Ten or more counts support this clonotype. The V and J genes are TRBV12-3 or TRBV12-4 and TRBJ1-6; 7 bases fit TRBD1. V shed 4 bases, J shed 8 bases, and the junction held 2 bases outside the gene matches. CDR3 length: 13 amino acids. In DNA, the CDR3 is TGTGCCAGCAGTTGGGACAGAGATTCACCCCTCCACTTT. Encoded protein: CASSWDRDSPLHF.

This clonotype occurred many times. The CDR3 protein is CASSGDGGLPGRGELFF. The CDR3 coding sequence is TGCGCCAGCAGTGGAGACGGGGGCCTTCCGGGGCGCGGGGAGCTGTTTTTT. The chain is built from TRBV10-1 and TRBJ2-2; D may correspond to TRBD1 or TRBD2 (6 bases each). This CDR3 has 17 amino acids. Trimming pared 4 bases from V and 7 bases from J, leaving 22 bases between. CDR1 is WNHNN, CDR2 SYGVQD, per germline (reference sequence).

This clonotype came up many times. This chain joins TRBV11-2 and TRBJ2-2; D gene unclear. V lost 5 bases and J 3 bases, leaving 10 bases between the germline ends. Germline V gene lookup returns CDR1 SGHAT and CDR2 FQNNGV. The CDR3 loop spans 14 amino acids. The CDR3 nucleotides are TGTGCCAGCAGCAGCCGGGCCGACACCGGGGAGCTGTTTTTT. It specifies CASSSRADTGELFF.

This clonotype has at least ten counts. The rearrangement uses TRBV7-2 and TRBJ1-3; the D is unclear. Trimming took off 2 bases at V and 4 bases at J, with 12 bases between the two ends. This CDR3 is built from 15 residues. CDR1 and CDR2 (germline): SGHTA, FQGNSA. As DNA, the CDR3 is TGTGCCAGCAGCTTATCATCGGGGTACGGAAACACCATATATTTT. Translated, it gives CASSLSSGYGNTIYF.

Many counts were recorded for this clonotype. The V gene is TRBV6-5, the J gene TRBJ2-6, with no clear D. V gave up 0 bases and J gave up 0 bases, with 3 bases separating them. This CDR3 has 15 residues. Germline CDR1 reads MNHEY; CDR2 reads SVGAGI. The CDR3 coding sequence is TGTGCCAGCAGTTACTCGCTCTCTGGGGCCAACGTCCTGACTTTC. Translation gives CASSYSLSGANVLTF.